This T cell receptor beta chain was retrieved from a study of T cell responses to AZD1222 COVID-19 vaccine. A word on this clone: The antigen is not known.

Study observations and caveats: The study identified only a handful of AZD1222 recipients as seropositive at baseline.

Germline assignment: CDR1 ENHRY and CDR2 SYGVKD. V lost 8 bases, J lost 1 base, and 9 bases lay in between. This CDR3 comprises 12 residues. Sequenced by immunoSEQ multiplex PCR; TCRdb stores in-frame clones only, minus some. This table has more than 80,000 clones, approximately 90% appearing once. The gene calls are TRBV10-3 and TRBJ2-7; D is possibly TRBD1 or TRBD2 (5 bases each). The TCR originated in an adult who received the AZD1222 COVID-19 vaccine. The source was peripheral blood, collected 28 days after the second AZD1222 dose. The CDR3 DNA reads as TGTGCCATCGGGGACGTATCCTACGAGCAGTACTTC. It is translated as CAIGDVSYEQYF.